This TCR beta chain comes out of a study of CD8+ T cells in alopecia areata. Treatment of the sample: oral pan-JAK inhibitor, 5-10 mg twice daily. This CDR3 has 13 residues. Between the trimmed V and J ends, which lost 6 bases and 6 bases, there was a span of 11 bases. The germline gives CDR1 MNHEY, CDR2 SMNVEV (reference sequence). Extracted RNA was reverse transcribed into cDNA, the sequencing template. This table comes from immunoSEQ multiplex PCR, and its TCRdb copy is limited to in-frame clones, with some not included. Here the sample spans a few hundred thousand clones, roughly two fifths being singletons.

Sequences were derived from CD4+ T cells sorted from blood, sampled at approximately week 31, from a patient treated with tofacitinib. The receptor's source is a human donor with alopecia areata. J is TRBJ1-4 and V is TRBV27; D remains ambiguous. Here the CDR3 reads CASRPIQHEKLFF. CDR3 DNA sequence: TGTGCCAGCAGACCCATACAGCATGAAAAACTGTTTTTT.